A selection of T cell receptor beta chains follows, all from one sample in a study of blood T cells in healthy people across ages. TCRdb re-derived calls from the 5' RACE reads in MiXCR, one entry per CDR3 protein. The sample holds some 1 million distinct CDR3 sequences, 35% to 50% seen once. The sequencing input was blood. Every receptor here comes from a woman in her fifties or sixties in good health. The CDR3 runs from the conserved cysteine through the conserved F or W. A D gene is named only where the DNA matches it firmly. The size of a clone is reported for some rows only, either as once, few or many, or as a class for expanded clones.

TRBD2,TRBJ2-1,TRBV29-1,NA,TGCAGCGTCGCTAGAAGACTAGCGGGAGGGCCGGAGCAGTTCTTC,CSVARRLAGGPEQFF
NA,TRBJ2-2,TRBV10-2,NA,TGCGCCAGCAGTGAGAGGGATAAGAACACCGGGGAGCTGTTTTTT,CASSERDKNTGELFF
NA,TRBJ1-2,TRBV12-3/TRBV12-4,NA,TGTGCCAGCAGTTTTATGGGGGGCAATGGCTACACCTTC,CASSFMGGNGYTF
NA,TRBJ2-5,TRBV12-3/TRBV12-4,NA,TGTGCCAGCCGGTTCGGGGAAGGGGAGCAGTACTTC,CASRFGEGEQYF
TRBD2,TRBJ2-7,TRBV11-1,NA,TGTGCCAGCAGCTTAGAACGCGGGAGGGCCTACGAGCAGTACTTC,CASSLERGRAYEQYF
TRBD2,TRBJ2-4,TRBV20-1,NA,TGCAGTGCTAGATCTTCTAGCGGGAGGGCTCGGGAGCAGTACTTC,CSARSSSGRAREQYF
TRBD1,TRBJ1-4,TRBV28,few,TGTGCCACCCATCAGGGGGCGGTGAATGAAAAACTGTTTTTT,CATHQGAVNEKLFF
NA,TRBJ2-7,TRBV20-1,few,TGCAGTGCTAGGCAGGGTGCCGAGCAGTACTTC,CSARQGAEQYF
NA,TRBJ2-4,TRBV11-3,NA,TGTGCCAGCAGCTTAGGGAGGGGGCCGGCAAACATTCAGTACTTC,CASSLGRGPANIQYF
TRBD1,TRBJ2-3,TRBV10-3,few,TGTGCCATCAGTACCGTCGGAGGACAGGGATACACAGATACGCAGTATTTT,CAISTVGGQGYTDTQYF
TRBD2,TRBJ2-7,TRBV6-1,NA,TGTGCCAGCAGGAGTACTAGCGGGGGGGCCTACGAGCAGTACTTC,CASRSTSGGAYEQYF
NA,TRBJ2-7,TRBV20-1,many,TGCAGTGCAACCAGCGGGTCGACCTACGAGCAGTACTTC,CSATSGSTYEQYF
TRBD2,TRBJ2-7,TRBV15,NA,TGTGCCACCAGCGGACCTAGCGGGAGGAGGTCTTACGAGCAGTACTTC,CATSGPSGRRSYEQYF
NA,TRBJ2-1,TRBV20-1,NA,TGCAGTGCCAACAAGTGGGCGTCTCACAATGAGCAGTTCTTC,CSANKWASHNEQFF
NA,TRBJ2-3,TRBV11-2,NA,TGTGCCAGCACCTCCGGGACGATAACGGTAGATACGCAGTATTTT,CASTSGTITVDTQYF
NA,TRBJ1-5,TRBV20-1,NA,TGCAGTGCTAGAGACGCAATGGACAGCTCTCATCAGCCCCAGCATTTT,CSARDAMDSSHQPQHF
TRBD2,TRBJ2-3,TRBV7-3,many,TGTGCCAGCAGCAGTAGCGGGAGTACAGATACGCAGTATTTT,CASSSSGSTDTQYF
NA,TRBJ1-3,TRBV7-8,NA,TGTGCCAGCAGCTTAGTCGGAAACACCATATATTTT,CASSLVGNTIYF
TRBD2,TRBJ2-1,TRBV20-1,NA,TGCAGTGCTAGTCGTCTAGCGGTTTACAATGAGCAGTTCTTC,CSASRLAVYNEQFF
TRBD2,TRBJ2-7,TRBV6-5,once,TGTGCCAGCAGGGACACGGGGGGGTCCTACAATGAGCAGTACTTC,CASRDTGGSYNEQYF
TRBD2,TRBJ2-3,TRBV20-1,many,TGCAGTGCCCGTAAACCTCTAGCGGGCTGGGATACGCAGTATTTT,CSARKPLAGWDTQYF
NA,TRBJ2-1,TRBV6-2/TRBV6-3,NA,TGTGCCAGCAGTTTCGACGGCCCGAGATACAATGAGCAGTTCTTC,CASSFDGPRYNEQFF
TRBD2,TRBJ2-3,TRBV6-6,many,TGTGCCAGCAGTTACACGGGGGGAGGGGATACGCAGTATTTT,CASSYTGGGDTQYF
TRBD2,TRBJ2-3,TRBV20-1,few,TGCAGTGCCCTAGCGGGAGGGCCAAATACGCAGTATTTT,CSALAGGPNTQYF
NA,TRBJ1-6,TRBV28,NA,TGTGCCAGCAGTTTAATGAAATATAATTCACCCCTCCACTTT,CASSLMKYNSPLHF
NA,TRBJ2-7,TRBV29-1,many,TGCAGCGTTGGGGAATTGGGCTACGAGCAGTACTTC,CSVGELGYEQYF
NA,TRBJ1-1,TRBV3-1,NA,TGTGCCAGCAGAACCAGGTTAGGGGGGACTACTGAAGCTTTCTTT,CASRTRLGGTTEAFF
TRBD1,TRBJ1-5,TRBV6-2/TRBV6-3,NA,TGTGCCAGCAGTTTCGCCGGGACAGGGTCACGATCGGGCAATCAGCCCCAGCATTTT,CASSFAGTGSRSGNQPQHF
TRBD2,TRBJ2-5,TRBV28,NA,TGTGCCAGCAGTTCGGGACTAGCGGGCGTGATAGCGGAGACCCAGTACTTC,CASSSGLAGVIAETQYF
TRBD1,TRBJ2-7,TRBV6-2/TRBV6-3,many,TGTGCCAGCAGTACCGGTGGACAGGGGGCGCGGTACGAGCAGTACTTC,CASSTGGQGARYEQYF
TRBD2,TRBJ2-7,TRBV6-6,NA,TGTGCCAGCAGCCGACGCTCTGGCGGGAGATCCTACGAGCAGTACTTC,CASSRRSGGRSYEQYF
NA,TRBJ2-1,TRBV7-9,NA,TGTGCCAGCAGCTTAGTGCGGGGCTACAATGAGCAGTTCTTC,CASSLVRGYNEQFF
NA,TRBJ2-3,TRBV21-1,NA,TGTGCCAGCAGCGGCAGGTGTACAGATACGCAGTATTTT,CASSGRCTDTQYF
NA,TRBJ1-1,TRBV4-1,NA,TGCGCCAGCAGCCAAGATCAAGGGCAAACTTCTGAAGCTTTCTTT,CASSQDQGQTSEAFF
NA,TRBJ2-3,TRBV12-3/TRBV12-4,NA,TGTGCCAGCAGTTTTTTTGTCGGGATGACAGATACGCAGTATTTT,CASSFFVGMTDTQYF
TRBD2,TRBJ2-5,TRBV6-1,once,TGTGCCAGCATTCCGGGAGGTAGCGGCGAGACCCAGTACTTC,CASIPGGSGETQYF
TRBD1,TRBJ2-3,TRBV20-1,NA,TGCAGTGCTAGACCTTCGACAGGGGGTGGACGAGATACGCAGTATTTT,CSARPSTGGGRDTQYF
NA,TRBJ2-5,TRBV24-1,NA,TGTGCCACCAGTGATTCGGTTACGGGATCCCAGTACTTC,CATSDSVTGSQYF
TRBD2,TRBJ2-5,TRBV9,few,TGTGCCAGCAGCCCGACATCAGCGGGAGTAGAGACCCAGTACTTC,CASSPTSAGVETQYF
TRBD1,TRBJ1-2,TRBV6-1,NA,TGTGCCAGCAGTCCTAGCCCAGGGACAGGGTCAGGGTATGGCTACACCTTC,CASSPSPGTGSGYGYTF
TRBD2,TRBJ2-5,TRBV12-3/TRBV12-4,NA,TGTGCCAGCAGTTACAGCGGGAGGGCCAAAGAGACCCAGTACTTC,CASSYSGRAKETQYF
NA,TRBJ1-1,TRBV29-1,few,TGCAGCGTTGCCCCGACAGGGAACACTGAAGCTTTCTTT,CSVAPTGNTEAFF
TRBD2,TRBJ2-2,TRBV6-5,few,TGTGCCAGCAGTTGGGGACTAGCGGGAGGATTTGGCGGGGAGCTGTTTTTT,CASSWGLAGGFGGELFF
TRBD1,TRBJ2-7,TRBV6-2/TRBV6-3,NA,TGTGCCAGCAGTTACCGAAGGGACAGATCCTACGAGCAGTACTTC,CASSYRRDRSYEQYF
NA,TRBJ1-4,TRBV20-1,NA,TGCAGTGCTCGACAGACAACTAATGAAAAACTGTTTTTT,CSARQTTNEKLFF
NA,TRBJ2-5,TRBV10-2,NA,TGCGCCACCGGGCGGACCCAAGAGACCCAGTACTTC,CATGRTQETQYF
TRBD1,TRBJ2-7,TRBV5-1,NA,TGCGCCAGCAGCGCGGACAGGGACGCCACCTACGAGCAGTACTTC,CASSADRDATYEQYF
NA,TRBJ2-7,TRBV12-5,few,TGTGCTAGTGGTGCTTCCGGGACCCCGCGCGAGCAGTACTTC,CASGASGTPREQYF
NA,TRBJ1-5,TRBV7-2,few,TGTGCCAGCAGCTTAGCTAGGGCAACCCCGCTGGGTCAGCCCCAGCATTTT,CASSLARATPLGQPQHF
NA,TRBJ2-5,TRBV27,few,TGTGCCAGCAGCGCTCTTTCCGGGACTCCTTCAGGGACCCAGTACTTC,CASSALSGTPSGTQYF
TRBD1,TRBJ2-5,TRBV7-6,NA,TGTGCCAGCAGCCTCGAGGGGACAGTGAATGAGCAGTACTTC,CASSLEGTVNEQYF
TRBD2,TRBJ2-1,TRBV20-1,NA,TGCAGTGCCCCGCCGGCTAGCGGGAGTTCTTTTTATGAGCAGTTCTTC,CSAPPASGSSFYEQFF
TRBD1,TRBJ2-7,TRBV11-2,NA,TGTGCCAGCAGCTTCAACCCTCGGGACAGGGGCTCCTACGAGCAGTACTTC,CASSFNPRDRGSYEQYF